Reported below is one T cell receptor beta chain. In the original processing: For nucleated cells, counts were estimated from reference gene primer amplification. Libraries were prepared by immunoSEQ multiplex PCR; TCRdb keeps only in-frame clonotypes and omits some of them. D and trimming come from the DNA, and the V and J calls and clone size come from that table. The sample has 390,000 or so clones; about nine tenths are singletons. This specimen comes from a study of blood T cell repertoires in COVID-19. Background on the study: COVID-19 samples, acute and convalescent, were from the United States, Italy and Spain. T cells, B-cell-depleted T cells, or PBMCs supplied cDNA or gDNA.

This receptor was identified in a woman in her 30s with active or convalescent COVID-19. The sequenced material came from peripheral blood.

The chain's CDR3 is CASSLEGQQGAAYEQYF. The CDR3, as DNA: TGTGCCAGCAGCTTAGAAGGGCAACAGGGGGCGGCCTACGAGCAGTACTTC. The chain combines TRBV7-9 with TRBJ2-7; TRBD1 matches at 9 bases. V shed 1 base, J shed 2 bases, and the junction held 9 bases outside the gene matches. CDR1 and CDR2 from the germline V gene are SEHNR and FQNEAQ (reference sequence). The CDR3 sequence is 17 residues long.